These 23 T cell receptor beta chains were all obtained from the same sample, sequenced in a study of blood T cells in healthy people across ages (dated by TCRdb to between 2015 and 2016). The library came from 5' RACE. The instrument was an Illumina HiSeq 2500. A second PCR of about 6 to 12 cycles was performed with a sample-barcoded 5' primer and a J-beta primer mix. TCRdb ran its own pipeline on the public reads, namely fastp trimming at Q25 and MiXCR clone calling, and kept in-frame beta chains. A single entry per CDR3 protein holds the most common genes and DNA from its merged rows. The sample table shows 1.5 million to 2 million distinct CDR3 sequences, and about 49% are seen once. Jointly, the top ten make up 2.1% of the sample. The sample was blood. All receptors come from a woman aged 40 to 49 in good health.

The chain carries TRBV19 and TRBJ2-5; no firm D call. The CDR3 loop spans 17 amino acids. The ends were cut back, 0 bases at V and 2 bases at J, with 16 bases in the middle. The V gene's germline CDR1 is LNHDA and CDR2 SQIVND (reference sequence). The CDR3 DNA is TGTGCCAGTAGTATAGACTTGATAGAGGCAAAACAAGAGACCCAGTACTTC. This gives the protein CASSIDLIEAKQETQYF.

V gene TRBV3-1 combines with J gene TRBJ2-3; TRBD2 matches at 12 bases. The V and J ends lost 4 bases and 4 bases, in that order; junction bases with no gene match: 6. The CDR3 has 16 residues. Germline CDR1 LGHDT, CDR2 YNNKEL (reference sequence). The CDR3 here is CASSLRLAGEADTQYF. The CDR3 region has the DNA TGTGCCAGCAGCCTCCGACTAGCGGGGGAGGCAGATACGCAGTATTTT.

This clonotype was counted between two and nine times. The DNA of the CDR3 is TGTGCCAGCAGTGAAAACTTGGCGGGAGGACAAGAGACCCAGTACTTC. It translates to CASSENLAGGQETQYF. The rearrangement uses TRBV6-1 and TRBJ2-5; 8 nucleotides line up with TRBD2. CDR1 and CDR2 (germline): MNHNS, SASEGT. With V trimmed by 2 bases and J by 2 bases, 7 bases remained unmatched. CDR3 length: 16 amino acids.

The chain employs TRBV4-3 and TRBJ2-2; the D is unclear. Germline CDR1 is LGHNA and CDR2 is YSLEER. Trimming took off 1 base at V and 0 bases at J, with 9 bases between the two ends. The CDR3 totals 16 residues. This CDR3 is CASSQAGGPNTGELFF. The CDR3 DNA reads TGCGCCAGCAGCCAAGCTGGCGGACCGAACACCGGGGAGCTGTTTTTT.

This clonotype appeared once. The chain employs TRBV4-2 and TRBJ1-5; 8 bases are a match to TRBD1. J was trimmed by 9 bases and V by 0 bases; bases with no gene match: 16. Germline CDR1 and CDR2: LGHNA and YNFKEQ. The CDR3 runs to 18 residues. Written as DNA, the CDR3 is TGTGCCAGCAGCCAAGAAGGACAGGGAGGTGGGGGGTGGAGGCCCCAGCATTTT. Translation: CASSQEGQGGGGWRPQHF.

The CDR3 spells CASSEDRGVQETQYF. The CDR3 DNA reads as TGTGCCAGCAGTGAGGACAGGGGTGTCCAAGAGACCCAGTACTTC. The chain links TRBV2 to TRBJ2-5; 9 nucleotides line up with TRBD1. CDR3 length: 15 amino acids. Germline V CDR1 and CDR2: SNHLY, FYNNEI. V dropped 3 bases and J dropped 1; count of bases not matched to a gene: 3.

This clonotype was counted between two and nine times. The chain links TRBV6-2 or TRBV6-3 to TRBJ2-1; TRBD2 matches 13 bases. The V gene's germline CDR1 is MNHEY and CDR2 SVGEGT. Trimming removed 6 bases from V and 9 bases from J; junction bases left unmatched: 5. The CDR3 loop spans 14 amino acids. CDR3 amino acids: CASRGTSGVSEQFF. CDR3 coding DNA: TGTGCCAGCAGGGGGACTAGCGGGGTATCTGAGCAGTTCTTC.

Concerning this clonotype itself: It may be a read error: a sequence one base away is much more abundant. This chain connects TRBV12-3 or TRBV12-4 to TRBJ2-3; the D gene is possibly TRBD1 (5 bases). The CDR3 spans 14 residues. The V and J ends lost 7 bases and 2 bases respectively, with 13 bases between them. CDR3 DNA: TGTGCCAGCACCGCCAGGGCGTACACAGATACGCAGTATTTT. This encodes CASTARAYTDTQYF.

The rearrangement links TRBV4-3 to TRBJ2-5, with D unclear. With 0 bases removed from V and 5 bases from J, the gap between germline ends came to 10 bases. Per germline, CDR1 LGHNA and CDR2 YSLEER. This CDR3 contains 14 residues. The CDR3 sequence is CASSQEVSRETQYF. The CDR3 DNA sequence: TGCGCCAGCAGCCAAGAAGTTTCACGGGAGACCCAGTACTTC.

This clonotype has more than one count but fewer than ten. The J gene is TRBJ2-7, the V gene TRBV7-2, with a weak D call TRBD1 (6 bases). The CDR3 consists of 14 residues. V lost 9 bases and J 0 bases, leaving 15 bases between the germline ends. Germline V gene lookup returns CDR1 SGHTA and CDR2 FQGNSA. Written as DNA, the CDR3 is TGTGCCAGTCGAAGGGACACCTTCTCCTACGAGCAGTACTTC. The encoded protein is CASRRDTFSYEQYF.

The chain links TRBV3-1 to TRBJ1-1; D possibly corresponds to TRBD1 (5 bases). The germline V gene encodes CDR1 LGHDT and CDR2 YNNKEL (reference sequence). V gave up 0 bases and J gave up 6 bases, with 11 bases separating them. The CDR3 length is 14 residues. CDR3 DNA sequence: TGTGCCAGCAGCCAAGACCAGGGAAGGGCTGAAGCTTTCTTT. Translated, it gives CASSQDQGRAEAFF.

The rearrangement joins TRBV18 to TRBJ2-4; possibly TRBD1 for D (6 bases). The J call is in doubt because the DNA end fits TRBJ2-7 better. Germline V lookup: CDR1 KGHSH, CDR2 LQKENI. The CDR3 is 15 residues long. CDR3 nucleotides: TGTGCCAGCTCACCCAGAAGGACAGCCGACTACGAGCAGTACTTC. Translating gives CASSPRRTADYEQYF.

The chain employs TRBV2 and TRBJ2-5, with D maybe TRBD1 (6 bases). The DNA matches TRBJ2-7 better at its end, which makes the J call doubtful. This CDR3 comprises 13 residues. CDR1 and CDR2 (germline): SNHLY, FYNNEI. The CDR3 reads CASSDLDSDEQYF. CDR3 sequence (DNA): TGTGCCAGCAGTGATTTGGACAGCGACGAGCAGTACTTC.

This chain links TRBV28 with TRBJ2-4; D possibly corresponds to TRBD1 (6 bases). Trimming pared 6 bases from V and 13 bases from J, leaving 16 bases between. The CDR3 is 12 residues long. Germline V gene lookup returns CDR1 MDHEN and CDR2 SYDVKM. CDR3 DNA sequence: TGTGCCAGCAGCCCACCGGGGACAACCCAGTACTTC. This encodes CASSPPGTTQYF.

This chain uses TRBV7-9 with TRBJ2-1; no firm D call. The DNA end lines up better with TRBJ2-7; the J call may be wrong. The CDR3 extends over 15 amino acids. Per the germline V gene, CDR1 is SEHNR and CDR2 is FQNEAQ (reference sequence). The CDR3 DNA sequence: TGTGCCAGCAGCCACCGGACGGCATCCTACAATGAGCAGTACTTC. Translating it yields CASSHRTASYNEQYF.

In this sample, this clonotype turned up a few times. V and J are TRBV28 and TRBJ2-6; D is unclear. CDR1 and CDR2 from the germline V gene are MDHEN and SYDVKM. Trimming removed 3 bases from V and 1 base from J, with 13 bases in between. There are 17 residues in the CDR3. CDR3 sequence reads: CASSFSYSDSGANVLTF. The CDR3 nucleotides read TGTGCCAGCAGTTTTTCGTATTCGGATTCTGGGGCCAACGTCCTGACTTTC.

The chain carries TRBV9 and TRBJ2-1; the D gene could be TRBD1 or TRBD2 (6 bases each). V lost 5 bases, J lost 2 bases, and 14 bases lay in between. Per germline, CDR1 SGDLS and CDR2 YYNGEE. The CDR3 runs 15 residues. The CDR3 loop is CASSDSGGPYNEQFF. CDR3 coding DNA: TGTGCCAGCAGTGATTCCGGGGGCCCCTACAATGAGCAGTTCTTC.

The chain employs TRBV27 and TRBJ1-6; 9 bases line up with TRBD1. Looked up from germline, CDR1 is MNHEY and CDR2 is SMNVEV (reference sequence). With 3 bases clipped from V and 10 bases from J, the junction kept 7 bases outside the gene matches. The CDR3 spans 15 residues. The CDR3 is CASSFGTGYGSPLHF. The CDR3 DNA sequence: TGTGCCAGCAGTTTTGGGACAGGGTACGGATCACCCCTCCACTTT.

The CDR3 bases are TGTGCCAGCAGCCTACCGGGACAGCTTGTCAATGAGCAGTTCTTC. It codes for CASSLPGQLVNEQFF. The rearrangement joins TRBV7-2 to TRBJ2-1, with 7 bases aligning to TRBD1. The CDR3 spans 15 residues. Per germline, CDR1 SGHTA and CDR2 FQGNSA. After removal of 5 bases from V and 6 bases from J, the junction contained 10 bases not matched to a gene.

The chain has TRBV13 and TRBJ2-1; 8 nucleotides line up with TRBD1. J was trimmed by 1 base and V by 6 bases; bases with no gene match: 8. Looked up from germline, CDR1 is PRHDT and CDR2 is FYEKMQ (reference sequence). The CDR3 is 16 amino acids. The CDR3, as DNA: TGTGCCAGCAGTGATGCAGGGGGCGGGTCCTACAATGAGCAGTTCTTC. Residues: CASSDAGGGSYNEQFF.

The chain recombines TRBV7-9 with TRBJ2-3; D remains unclear. CDR3 size: 16 residues. Trimming removed 6 bases from V and 1 base from J, with 17 bases in between. Germline assignment: CDR1 SEHNR and CDR2 FQNEAQ (reference sequence). CDR3 amino acids: CASSTDGVGRTDTQYF. For the CDR3, the DNA is TGTGCCAGCAGTACCGACGGAGTCGGTCGCACAGATACGCAGTATTTT.

The chain combines TRBV27 with TRBJ1-2; no reliable D call. Per the germline V gene, CDR1 is MNHEY and CDR2 is SMNVEV (reference sequence). CDR3 length equals 14 residues. Trimming removed 4 bases from V and 4 bases from J, with 13 bases in between. The CDR3 nucleotides read TGTGCCAGCAGTTCCACGATGGGAGTCTATGGCTACACCTTC. Amino acid sequence: CASSSTMGVYGYTF.

This clonotype was seen a single time. V gene TRBV27 combines with J gene TRBJ2-5, with D uncertain. In germline, CDR1 is MNHEY, CDR2 SMNVEV (reference sequence). V was pared by 5 bases and J by 5 bases, with 21 bases between. The CDR3 covers 16 residues. The CDR3 coding sequence is TGTGCCAGCAGTCCCCCGGCGGCGTCCCCCGGGGAGACCCAGTACTTC. Its translation: CASSPPAASPGETQYF.